The rows below give T cell receptor beta chains drawn from one sample of a study of graft-versus-host responses after intestinal transplantation. Antigens for these TCRs are unknown. Sequencing used immunoSEQ multiplex PCR; TCRdb keeps in-frame clones, though not all of them. The table includes more than 95,000 clones, approximately 90% detected once. Specimen: unstimulated CD4+ T cells sorted from spleen or lymph node cells, collected before intestinal transplant. All receptors derive from a human donor who received an intestinal transplant. Each CDR3 is given with its conserved first and last residue. Each record gives: D gene, clone size, CDR3 length, V gene, J gene, CDR3 protein, CDR3 DNA. D genes are given only for firm matches. Part of the rows lack a size; the others show once, few, many or a class for expanded clones.

>NA|NA|18|TRBV21-1|TRBJ2-5
CASSKRAKAKENQETQYF
TGTGCCAGCAGCAAGAGGGCGAAAGCGAAGGAGAACCAAGAGACCCAGTACTTC
>TRBD1|NA|13|TRBV7-2|TRBJ1-4
CASRRDRGEKLFF
TGTGCCAGCCGCCGGGACAGGGGTGAAAAACTGTTTTTT
>NA|NA|12|TRBV18|TRBJ1-2
CASRISEGGYTF
TGTGCCAGTAGGATCTCTGAGGGTGGCTACACCTTC
>TRBD1|once|13|TRBV29-1|TRBJ2-5
CSGRQGATETQYF
TGCAGCGGTCGACAGGGGGCAACAGAGACCCAGTACTTC
>TRBD1|once|13|TRBV15|TRBJ2-1
CATGTGYRFEQFF
TGTGCCACCGGGACAGGGTATCGCTTTGAGCAGTTCTTC
>TRBD2|NA|15|TRBV7-3|TRBJ2-7
CASSPASGGPYEQYF
TGTGCCAGCAGCCCCGCTAGCGGAGGTCCCTACGAGCAGTACTTC
>NA|NA|18|TRBV30|TRBJ2-4
CAWSRRGQSTLAKNIQYF
TGTGCCTGGAGTAGACGTGGACAGTCCACACTAGCCAAAAACATTCAGTACTTC
>NA|NA|14|TRBV6-5|TRBJ1-5
CASSYSGVNQPQHF
TGTGCCAGCAGTTACTCAGGGGTCAATCAGCCCCAGCATTTT
>TRBD2|NA|16|TRBV7-9|TRBJ2-5
CASSHWGGSNQETQYF
TGTGCCAGCAGCCACTGGGGCGGGAGCAACCAAGAGACCCAGTACTTC
>TRBD2|NA|16|TRBV5-1|TRBJ2-1
CASSPKDTSGSGEQFF
TGCGCCAGCAGCCCTAAAGACACTAGCGGGTCGGGTGAGCAGTTCTTC
>NA|NA|13|TRBV18|TRBJ1-1
CASSRGSDTEAFF
TGTGCCAGCTCAAGGGGTTCGGACACTGAAGCTTTCTTT
>NA|NA|16|TRBV5-1|TRBJ2-6
CASSTHSGTGANVLTF
TGCGCCAGCAGCACACATTCAGGAACTGGGGCCAACGTCCTGACTTTC
>TRBD2|NA|16|TRBV7-2|TRBJ2-1
CASSFMGGRSYNEQFF
TGTGCCAGCAGCTTTATGGGGGGGAGGTCCTACAATGAGCAGTTCTTC
>TRBD2|NA|14|TRBV18|TRBJ2-7
CASSPGTIPGEQYF
TGTGCCAGCTCACCGGGGACTATACCCGGGGAGCAGTACTTC
>TRBD2|NA|16|TRBV7-2|TRBJ2-5
CASSRRTRGGPETQYF
TGTGCCAGCAGCCGCCGGACTAGAGGAGGCCCGGAGACCCAGTACTTC